This entry lists 6 T cell receptor beta chains sequenced from one sample in a study of blood T cell repertoires in COVID-19. Clones were sequenced by immunoSEQ multiplex PCR, and TCRdb holds only the in-frame ones, with some missing. The sample carries over 110,000 clones, roughly 86% recorded once. The sequenced material came from peripheral blood. The receptors originated from a man between 65 and 80 years old with acute or convalescent COVID-19.

The chain links TRBV18 to TRBJ1-1; a possible D gene is TRBD1 (5 bases). The germline V gene has CDR1 KGHSH and CDR2 LQKENI. V gave up 5 bases and J gave up 5 bases, with 12 bases separating them. The CDR3 has 13 amino acids. The CDR3 region is CASSVGRDTEAFF. The CDR3 region has the DNA TGTGCCAGCTCAGTCGGCAGGGATACTGAAGCTTTCTTT.

This chain connects TRBV5-1 to TRBJ2-3; 7 nucleotides align to TRBD1. Germline V lookup: CDR1 SGHRS, CDR2 YFSETQ. This CDR3 spans 15 amino acids. V gave up 0 bases and J gave up 2 bases; unmatched junction bases: 3. The CDR3 DNA reads as TGCGCCAGCAGCTTGGCTGACAGGGACACAGATACGCAGTATTTT. It specifies CASSLADRDTDTQYF.

The rearrangement joins TRBV3-1 (or the pseudogene TRBV3-2) to TRBJ2-5, with D maybe TRBD2 (5 bases). Germline CDR1 LGHDT, CDR2 YNNKEL (reference sequence). The CDR3 has 16 residues. Trimming took 6 bases from V and 1 from J, leaving 18 bases between them. CDR3 sequence: CASRRGSGIRQETQYF. The CDR3 DNA is TGTGCCAGCAGACGGGGTTCCGGGATACGCCAAGAGACCCAGTACTTC.

The chain combines TRBV7-9 with TRBJ2-2; D possibly corresponds to TRBD2 (6 bases). Germline loops: CDR1 SEHNR, CDR2 FQNEAQ (reference sequence). V dropped 6 bases and J dropped 15 bases, with 14 bases sitting between them. The length of the CDR3 is 11 residues. In DNA form, the CDR3 reads TGTGCCAGCAGATCAGGAGGGCCTATGTTTTTT. This codes for CASRSGGPMFF.

The J gene is TRBJ1-1, the V gene TRBV18; the D is unclear. The V and J ends lost 2 bases and 6 bases respectively, with 13 bases between them. The CDR3 sequence is 14 residues long. CDR1 and CDR2 from the germline V gene are KGHSH and LQKENI. The chain's CDR3 is CASSPDSAVSEAFF. CDR3 DNA: TGTGCCAGCTCACCAGACTCGGCTGTCTCTGAAGCTTTCTTT. The whole variable domain, filled in from reference TRBV18 and TRBJ1-1, reads NAGVMQNPRHLVRRRGQEARLRCSPMKGHSHVYWYRQLPEEGLKFMVYLQKENIIDESGMPKERFSAEFPKEGPSILRIQQVVRGDSAAYFCASSPDSAVSEAFFGQGTRLTVV.

The gene calls are TRBV7-9 and TRBJ1-1; 7 bases are a match to TRBD1. Losses at the gene ends were 3 bases for V and 4 bases for J; bases not matched to a gene: 5. The CDR3 runs 14 residues. Germline values: CDR1 SEHNR, CDR2 FQNEAQ (reference sequence). Here the CDR3 DNA reads TGTGCCAGCAGCTTCGGGACAGCGCGCACTGAAGCTTTCTTT. This encodes CASSFGTARTEAFF.